Following are 21 T cell receptor beta chains from one sample sequenced in a study of control samples from healthy donors and cancer patients. Profiled with immunoSEQ multiplex PCR; TCRdb holds only in-frame clones, not every one. The repertoire holds about 74,000 clones, with around nine tenths as singletons. Sequenced material: blood. The source is a woman aged 45-65 years in good health.

Written as DNA, the CDR3 is TGTGCCAGCACGCCTAGGGACTACTATGGCTACACCTTC. This translates into CASTPRDYYGYTF. The chain uses TRBV6-5 and TRBJ1-2; D is possibly TRBD1 (5 bases). Germline V gene data show CDR1 as MNHEY and CDR2 as SVGAGI. The CDR3 loop spans 13 amino acids. The V end lost 7 bases, the J end lost 3 bases, and 12 bases lay between the germline ends.

The chain recombines TRBV19 with TRBJ1-2; maybe TRBD1 (5 bases). The CDR3 runs to 13 residues. Trimming pared 10 bases from V and 0 bases from J, leaving 12 bases between. Germline V gene data show CDR1 as LNHDA and CDR2 as SQIVND (reference sequence). CDR3 DNA sequence: TGTGCCACCGCCCGAGGGGCTAACTATGGCTACACCTTC. Translating gives CATARGANYGYTF.

The rearrangement joins TRBV11-2 to TRBJ1-2; 10 nucleotides align to TRBD1. CDR1 is SGHAT, CDR2 FQNNGV, per germline. The CDR3 length is 16 residues. Trimming removed 5 bases from V and 2 bases from J; junction bases left unmatched: 8. CDR3 loop: CASSTRDRGRNYGYTF. Here the CDR3 DNA reads TGTGCCAGCAGCACCCGGGACAGGGGTAGGAACTATGGCTACACCTTC. The full variable domain, completed using reference TRBV11-2 and TRBJ1-2, is EAGVAQSPRYKIIEKRQSVAFWCNPISGHATLYWYQQILGQGPKLLIQFQNNGVVDDSQLPKDRFSAERLKGVDSTLKIQPAKLEDSAVYLCASSTRDRGRNYGYTFGSGTRLTVV.

The chain is built from TRBV27 and TRBJ2-1; D perhaps matches TRBD1 (6 bases). The CDR3 length is 16 residues. The V gene's germline CDR1 is MNHEY and CDR2 SMNVEV (reference sequence). With 4 bases removed from V and 2 bases from J, the gap between germline ends came to 15 bases. The CDR3: CASSSTGFTPYNEQFF. DNA for the CDR3: TGTGCCAGCAGTTCTACAGGGTTTACCCCCTACAATGAGCAGTTCTTC.

The rearrangement uses TRBV23-1 and TRBJ1-1; tentatively, D is TRBD1 (5 bases). TRBV23-1 is an ORF for which the function is uncertain. The CDR3 length is 14 residues. V shed 0 bases and J shed 7 bases, with 12 bases lying between them. The CDR3 is CASSQSGGWGEAFF. For the CDR3, the DNA is TGCGCCAGCAGTCAATCTGGGGGTTGGGGTGAAGCTTTCTTT.

A word on this clone: In the same sample, other DNA sequences code for this CDR3. The CDR3 loop reads CATSRDPSSNQPQHF. The CDR3 DNA follows: TGTGCCACCAGCAGAGATCCAAGTAGCAATCAGCCCCAGCATTTT. The chain recombines TRBV15 with TRBJ1-5; D is ambiguous. The V and J ends lost 0 bases and 0 bases respectively, with 6 bases between them. Per germline, CDR1 LNHNV and CDR2 YYDKDF (reference sequence). This CDR3 contains 15 residues.

The genes are TRBV21-1 and TRBJ2-1. TRBV21-1 is reported as a pseudogene. The CDR3 length is 15 residues. CDR3 loop: CASSNPRGRRNEQFF. The CDR3 DNA follows: TGTGCCAGCAGCAACCCGAGGGGTAGACGCAATGAGCAGTTCTTC.

The chain links TRBV29-1 to TRBJ1-2; the D gene is possibly TRBD1 (5 bases). The V gene lost 7 bases and the J gene lost 8 bases, with 20 bases spanning the gap. The germline V gene has CDR1 SQVTM and CDR2 ANQGSEA. The CDR3 has 13 amino acids. The CDR3 reads CSELSPGTGGYTF. The DNA of the CDR3 is TGCAGCGAACTCTCCCCCGGGACTGGCGGCTACACCTTC.

The chain is built from TRBV4-2 and TRBJ2-1; D gene unclear. In germline, CDR1 is LGHNA, CDR2 YNFKEQ. Trimming pared 8 bases from V and 5 bases from J, leaving 13 bases between. This CDR3 is built from 13 residues. CDR3 DNA: TGTGCCAGCGCCCCTTTGACCGACAATGAGCAGTTCTTC. Protein product: CASAPLTDNEQFF.

The chain recombines TRBV5-4 with TRBJ1-5; D perhaps matches TRBD1 (6 bases). Per the germline V gene, CDR1 is SGHNT and CDR2 is YYREEE (reference sequence). V lost 1 base and J lost 0, with 17 bases in between. The CDR3 is made up of 18 amino acids. The DNA for the CDR3 is TGTGCCAGCAGCTTGACCCACAGGGAGTTCTTTAGCAATCAGCCCCAGCATTTT. Amino acids: CASSLTHREFFSNQPQHF. Complete variable domain (other parts from reference TRBV5-4 and TRBJ1-5): ETGVTQSPTHLIKTRGQQVTLRCSSQSGHNTVSWYQQALGQGPQFIFQYYREEENGRGNFPPRFSGLQFPNYSSELNVNALELDDSALYLCASSLTHREFFSNQPQHFGDGTRLSIL.

This sequence joins TRBV3-1 (or the pseudogene TRBV3-2) and TRBJ1-2; 8 bases match TRBD1. CDR1 is LGHDT and CDR2 is YNNKEL in the germline V gene (reference sequence). V shed 4 bases and J 5 bases; nucleotides not matched to a gene: 9. The length of the CDR3 is 15 residues. The CDR3 is CASSPGQGGTYGYTF. The CDR3 DNA sequence: TGTGCCAGCAGCCCTGGACAGGGAGGTACTTATGGCTACACCTTC.

The table lists this clone with a few counts. The chain uses TRBV6-5 and TRBJ2-3; D is perhaps TRBD2 (5 bases). This CDR3 comprises 13 residues. CDR1 MNHEY and CDR2 SVGAGI come from the germline V gene. V lost 8 bases and J 4 bases, leaving 13 bases between the germline ends. CDR3 amino acids: CASGSGDSDTQYF. For the CDR3, the DNA is TGTGCCAGCGGCTCCGGGGATTCAGATACGCAGTATTTT.

This sequence joins TRBV7-9 and TRBJ1-2, with no clear D. The germline gives CDR1 SEHNR, CDR2 FQNEAQ (reference sequence). The CDR3 is made up of 13 amino acids. V was pared by 5 bases and J by 4 bases, with 11 bases between. CDR3 region: CASSTGSSYGYTF. CDR3 DNA: TGTGCCAGCAGCACCGGCAGCAGCTATGGCTACACCTTC.

This sequence joins TRBV7-8 and TRBJ1-5, with TRBD1 matching 9 bases. The germline gives CDR1 SGHVS, CDR2 FQNEAQ. The J segment lost 4 bases and the V segment lost 1 base, leaving 5 bases of the junction unmatched. This CDR3 has 16 residues. CDR3 in amino acids: CASSLEVDRGNQPQHF. In nucleotides, the CDR3 is TGTGCCAGCAGCTTAGAAGTAGACAGGGGGAATCAGCCCCAGCATTTT. Using reference TRBV7-8 and TRBJ1-5 for the parts outside the CDR3, the full variable domain is GAGVSQSPRYKVAKRGQDVALRCDPISGHVSLFWYQQALGQGPEFLTYFQNEAQLDKSGLPSDRFFAERPEGSVSTLKIQRTQQEDSAVYLCASSLEVDRGNQPQHFGDGTRLSIL.

This chain connects TRBV9 to TRBJ2-1; perhaps TRBD2 as D (7 bases). CDR3 size: 16 residues. The V gene's germline CDR1 is SGDLS and CDR2 YYNGEE. The ends were cut back, 0 bases at V and 5 bases at J, with 15 bases in the middle. For the CDR3, the DNA is TGTGCCAGCAGCGTAGTGGTAGGGGGGGCTCACAATGAGCAGTTCTTC. This translates into CASSVVVGGAHNEQFF.

The chain links TRBV19 to TRBJ1-2; possible D gene TRBD1, 5 bases. Deletions cut 1 base from V and 4 bases from J, with 13 bases between. Germline assignment: CDR1 LNHDA and CDR2 SQIVND (reference sequence). CDR3 length equals 15 residues. The CDR3 loop is CASSIGEGTAYGYTF. The CDR3 DNA sequence: TGTGCCAGTAGTATAGGAGAGGGGACGGCCTATGGCTACACCTTC.

The chain links TRBV27 to TRBJ2-7; D may correspond to TRBD1 or TRBD2 (5 bases each). The CDR3 has 16 amino acids. Germline V gene data show CDR1 as MNHEY and CDR2 as SMNVEV (reference sequence). Trimming stripped 5 bases from V and 6 bases from J, with 23 bases between. The CDR3 reads CASSLSLRDPFSEQYF. The CDR3 coding sequence is TGTGCCAGCAGTCTCTCGCTTCGGGACCCGTTCTCCGAGCAGTACTTC.

This clone occurred once. V and J are TRBV5-4 and TRBJ1-2, with TRBD1 identical over 10 bases. The germline CDR1 and CDR2 sequences are SGHNT and YYREEE (reference sequence). The V gene end was trimmed by 2 bases and the J gene end by 6 bases; junction bases not matched to a gene: 1. This CDR3 is built from 13 residues. The CDR3 DNA follows: TGTGCCAGCAGCTTCGGGACAGGGGATGGCTACACCTTC. It is translated as CASSFGTGDGYTF.

There are a few counts of this clone. The J gene is TRBJ2-2, the V gene TRBV5-6, with D tentatively TRBD1 (6 bases). V was shortened by 0 bases and J by 8 bases, with 11 bases between the two germline ends. The CDR3 contains 14 residues. Germline V gene sequence: CDR1 SGHDT, CDR2 YYEEEE. Here the CDR3 reads CASSLEAGAGELFF. Here the CDR3 DNA reads TGTGCCAGCAGCTTGGAGGCAGGGGCAGGGGAGCTGTTTTTT.

The rearrangement joins TRBV5-6 to TRBJ2-1, with D uncertain. CDR1 and CDR2 (germline): SGHDT, YYEEEE. The CDR3 is made up of 11 amino acids. V was trimmed by 3 bases and J by 8 bases, leaving 6 bases between them. DNA of the CDR3: TGTGCCAGCAGCTGGCGTTATGAGCAGTTCTTC. This codes for CASSWRYEQFF.

Notes on this clone: Its ends do not fully match the called genes, so a read error is possible. The V gene is TRBV2, the J gene TRBJ2-7; D unresolved. Germline CDR1 and CDR2: SNHLY and FYNNEI. The CDR3 runs to 11 residues. The CDR3 DNA reads TGTGCCAGCAGTGAGGGTTTGGCCATCACCTTC. Its protein is CASSEGLAITF.